This record covers a single T cell receptor beta chain. Its specificity is not known. TCRdb re-called the 5' RACE reads through MiXCR, storing one row per CDR3 protein. The table shows 700,000 to 850,000 distinct CDR3 sequences, with about 10% occurring only once. The V end was cut by 0 bases, the J end by 5 bases, with 16 bases between. Germline V gives CDR1 KGHSH, CDR2 LQKENI. The CDR3 is 16 amino acids. The sample belongs to a study of CD8 T cells in ankylosing spondylitis. Points from the study as a whole: As for the disease-linked clones, they showed a CD8+ phenotype and occurred at relatively low frequencies in peripheral blood. Ankylosing spondylitis blood appeared to be characterized by a TCR beta motif of 8 or 9 highly homologous variants. In synovial fluid and blood from reactive arthritis, some motif variants were previously reported. Matched ankylosing spondylitis synovial fluid reportedly contained a significantly enriched population of disease-linked clones.

Source material: blood, either unsorted or a sorted T cell fraction (not recorded which). The TCR was taken from a male donor with ankylosing spondylitis. This chain joins TRBV18 and TRBJ2-5; no firm D call. This CDR3 reads CASSPPSRLRSETQYF. Written as DNA, the CDR3 is TGTGCCAGCTCACCACCGAGTCGACTCCGTTCGGAGACCCAGTACTTC.